This TCR beta chain was found in a study of T cell responses to AZD1222 COVID-19 vaccine. Study in general: Second-dose recipients at about 4 or about 12 weeks were treated as one pooled group. Study observations and caveats: Clonal diversity was possibly underestimated, and white British individuals and females predominated among donors. Without day 14 samples, only post-peak T cell repertoires were studied. With two AZD1222 doses given, Spike-specific TCR breadth and depth both rose.

Assay: immunoSEQ multiplex PCR; the TCRdb copy retains only in-frame clones and omits some. Of 150,000 or so clones in the sample, 94% were seen once. Per germline, CDR1 MNHEY and CDR2 SVGAGI. With 10 bases removed from V and 6 bases from J, the gap between germline ends came to 21 bases. The CDR3 totals 14 residues. Points on this clone: What it binds is not known.

Sequenced material: peripheral blood, taken on day 0 of AZD1222 vaccination. The TCR comes from an adult in good health. The chain is built from TRBV6-5 and TRBJ2-5; possible D gene TRBD2, 6 bases. The CDR3 protein is CATGSEGPKKTQYF. The CDR3 DNA reads TGTGCCACAGGGTCGGAGGGCCCCAAAAAGACCCAGTACTTC.